This TCR beta chain was recovered during a study of a mutant IDH1 vaccine in newly diagnosed glioma. Details on this clone: No antigen is known for it.

There are 15 residues in the CDR3. CDR1 and CDR2 from the germline V gene are SGDLS and YYNGEE. The ends lost 6 bases at V and 1 base at J; junction bases unmatched: 9. Whole-study findings and limits: Around 93% of patients showed vaccine-induced immune responses across multiple MHC alleles.

This sample's time point: week 11, during vaccination. The study gave 300 ug of mutant IDH1 20-mer peptide per vaccine dose, with topical imiquimod. The method was immunoSEQ multiplex PCR; TCRdb's version includes in-frame clones alone and lacks a portion of them. The table lists under 55,000 clones, around nine tenths of them singletons. The sample was PBMCs, taken from a glioma patient whose treatment included an IDH1 peptide vaccine. V and J are TRBV9 and TRBJ1-1, with 7 bases identical to TRBD1. This clonotype was sampled from a man aged 50-60 years with glioma. CDR3 sequence: CASTGGDRENTEAFF. CDR3 in DNA: TGTGCCAGCACCGGGGGGGACAGAGAGAACACTGAAGCTTTCTTT.